One sample yielded the 25 T cell receptor beta chains listed below, sequenced in a study of shared clonotypes between healthy human individuals. TCRdb's table, derived via immunoSEQ multiplex PCR, lists solely in-frame clones and lacks some. The sample shows approximately 1,000,000 clones, around 77% of them seen only once. Sequencing was performed on memory CD4+ T cells from PBMCs. The subset is: CD45RA-negative fraction. These receptors were taken from a young man in good health. Some clones in this sample may be carry-over from other donors' samples.

The chain couples TRBV28 to TRBJ1-2; 7 positions agree with TRBD1. The junction had 14 bases not matched to a gene; V was cut back by 8 bases and J by 8 bases. From germline, CDR1 is MDHEN and CDR2 SYDVKM. The CDR3 length is 14 residues. CDR3 region: CASRLGSTGKGYTF. For the CDR3, the DNA is TGTGCCAGCCGCTTAGGCTCGACAGGGAAGGGCTACACCTTC.

This clone was seen once. The rearrangement links TRBV9 to TRBJ2-6, with D possibly being TRBD1 or TRBD2 (5 bases each). From germline, CDR1 is SGDLS and CDR2 YYNGEE. The CDR3 extends over 18 amino acids. Trimming cost V 3 bases and J 1 base, with 17 bases left between them. The DNA of the CDR3 is TGTGCCAGCAGCGCTCGGGACCGGGCAGGGTCTGGGGCCAACGTCCTGACTTTC. Residues: CASSARDRAGSGANVLTF.

This clone was recorded once. Additional DNA sequences in this sample encode the identical CDR3. The genes are TRBV2 and TRBJ1-5; possible D gene TRBD1, 6 bases. CDR3 length equals 13 residues. Looked up from germline, CDR1 is SNHLY and CDR2 is FYNNEI. The V and J ends lost 4 bases and 5 bases respectively, with 9 bases between them. In nucleotides, the CDR3 is TGTGCCAGCAGTGCACAGGGCGATCAGCCCCAGCATTTT. Its protein product is CASSAQGDQPQHF.

The genes are TRBV7-3 and TRBJ2-2, with TRBD2 matching over 11 bases. Germline V gene sequence: CDR1 SGHTA, CDR2 FQGTGA. The CDR3 length is 15 residues. Trimming took 6 bases from V and 6 from J; bases not matched to a gene: 6. CDR3 nucleotide sequence: TGTGCCAGCAGTCTTAGCGGGAGGGCCTCCGGGGAGCTGTTTTTT. Translating gives CASSLSGRASGELFF.

The CDR3, as DNA: TGTGCCTGGGTTAGACTAGCGGGAGAAACAGATACGCAGTATTTT. The encoded protein is CAWVRLAGETDTQYF. V and J are TRBV30 and TRBJ2-3; 12 bases match TRBD2. The germline CDR1 and CDR2 sequences are GTSNPN and SVGIG (reference sequence). The CDR3 totals 15 residues. V lost 5 bases to trimming and J lost 3 bases; unmatched junction nucleotides: 6.

The chain is built from TRBV30 and TRBJ1-2, with D possibly being TRBD1 (6 bases). Trimming took 0 bases from V and 8 from J, leaving 16 bases between them. The CDR3 totals 14 residues. Germline CDR1 and CDR2: GTSNPN and SVGIG (reference sequence). The CDR3 DNA reads as TGTGCCTGGAGTGTTCAGGGGCCTCAGCGCGGCTACACCTTC. The encoded protein is CAWSVQGPQRGYTF. Full variable domain (missing parts from reference TRBV30 and TRBJ1-2): SQTIHQWPATLVQPVGSPLSLECTVEGTSNPNLYWYRQAAGRGLQLLFYSVGIGQISSEVPQNLSASRPQDRQFILSSKKLLLSDSGFYLCAWSVQGPQRGYTFGSGTRLTVV.

The gene calls are TRBV10-3 and TRBJ2-3, with 8 bases that match TRBD1. V gave up 8 bases and J gave up 3 bases; unmatched junction bases: 10. CDR3 length: 15 amino acids. The germline CDR1 and CDR2 sequences are ENHRY and SYGVKD. CDR3 loop: CAISLAGTGTDTQYF. The CDR3 nucleotides are TGTGCCATCTCGTTAGCAGGGACAGGAACAGATACGCAGTATTTT.

This chain links TRBV28 with TRBJ2-1; maybe TRBD2 (7 bases). CDR3 length: 15 residues. Per the germline V gene, CDR1 is MDHEN and CDR2 is SYDVKM. V lost 6 bases to trimming and J lost 3 bases, with 15 bases between them. CDR3 nucleotide sequence: TGTGCCAGCAGGTCAGGGGCTAGCGGCTACAATGAGCAGTTCTTC. Protein: CASRSGASGYNEQFF.

The chain uses TRBV16 and TRBJ1-4, with TRBD1 identical over 7 bases. The CDR3 is 16 residues long. Germline CDR1 and CDR2: KGHSY and FQNENV. The V and J ends lost 2 bases and 4 bases, in that order; junction bases with no gene match: 7. CDR3 bases: TGTGCCAGCAGCCAAGGAACAGGGGAGTATAATGAAAAACTGTTTTTT. Protein: CASSQGTGEYNEKLFF.

The chain links TRBV9 to TRBJ2-3; a weak D match, TRBD2 (5 bases). Germline lookup yields CDR1 SGDLS and CDR2 YYNGEE. This CDR3 comprises 12 residues. V lost 4 bases and J 6 bases, leaving 9 bases between the germline ends. CDR3 in DNA: TGTGCCAGCAGCCCCTGGGAGGATACGCAGTATTTT. Translation gives CASSPWEDTQYF.

The chain is built from TRBV9 and TRBJ1-4; possibly TRBD1 for D (5 bases). The germline V gene has CDR1 SGDLS and CDR2 YYNGEE. V dropped 0 bases and J dropped 6 bases, with 12 bases sitting between them. This CDR3 has 15 residues. The CDR3 region has the DNA TGTGCCAGCAGCGTAGAGGGACGGAAGGATGAAAAACTGTTTTTT. Residues: CASSVEGRKDEKLFF.

The chain carries TRBV4-1 and TRBJ2-1; 7 positions match TRBD1. This CDR3 contains 18 residues. Germline assignment: CDR1 MGHRA and CDR2 YSYEKL. Trimming at V came to 2 bases and at J to 5 bases, leaving 15 bases not matched to a gene. CDR3 nucleotide sequence: TGCGCCAGCAGCCAAACGGTAGTTAGGGGGCGCCGAGACAATGAGCAGTTCTTC. Translated, it gives CASSQTVVRGRRDNEQFF.

This chain connects TRBV13 to TRBJ2-1; a possible D gene is TRBD2 (5 bases). Trimming shortened V by 1 base and J by 2 bases, and 6 bases separated the two germline ends. The germline CDR1 and CDR2 sequences are PRHDT and FYEKMQ (reference sequence). There are 14 residues in the CDR3. For the CDR3, the DNA is TGTGCCAGCAGCTTAGAACTAGCCTACAATGAGCAGTTCTTC. This sequence encodes CASSLELAYNEQFF.

The chain couples TRBV7-9 to TRBJ2-7; D is ambiguous. The germline V gene has CDR1 SEHNR and CDR2 FQNEAQ (reference sequence). The CDR3 runs to 12 residues. Trimming cost V 5 bases and J 3 bases, with 8 bases left between them. CDR3 protein: CASSIDYYEQYF. DNA for the CDR3: TGTGCCAGCAGCATCGATTACTACGAGCAGTACTTC.

The rearrangement links TRBV2 to TRBJ2-7; 8 positions agree with TRBD1. The CDR3 extends over 14 amino acids. Trimming removed 5 bases from V and 2 bases from J; junction bases left unmatched: 5. Germline CDR1 is SNHLY and CDR2 is FYNNEI. Here the CDR3 reads CASSRRTGTYEQYF. The CDR3 DNA sequence: TGTGCCAGCAGTCGCCGGACAGGGACCTACGAGCAGTACTTC.

The chain is built from TRBV7-7 and TRBJ2-1, with TRBD1 as a possible D gene (5 bases). Germline lookup yields CDR1 SSHAT and CDR2 FNYEAQ (reference sequence). CDR3 length: 13 residues. V lost 4 bases, J lost 8 bases, and 12 bases lay in between. The chain's CDR3 is CASSSAQGDEQFF. The CDR3, as DNA: TGTGCCAGCAGCTCCGCGCAAGGGGATGAGCAGTTCTTC.

The chain combines TRBV4-1 with TRBJ1-1; 7 positions agree with TRBD1. The germline V gene has CDR1 MGHRA and CDR2 YSYEKL. The length of the CDR3 is 16 residues. V lost 1 base to trimming and J lost 2 bases; unmatched junction nucleotides: 7. Here the CDR3 reads CASSQGDSSGNTEAFF. The CDR3 DNA reads TGCGCCAGCAGCCAAGGGGACAGTTCAGGTAACACTGAAGCTTTCTTT.

The chain combines TRBV7-2 with TRBJ1-2; possibly TRBD1 for D (6 bases). The germline CDR1 and CDR2 sequences are SGHTA and FQGNSA. The length of the CDR3 is 16 residues. V lost 5 bases and J lost 4, with 20 bases in between. As DNA, the CDR3 is TGTGCCAGCAGCACAATCCGGGGGGGCGAAGCCTATGGCTACACCTTC. It specifies CASSTIRGGEAYGYTF.

The chain links TRBV11-2 to TRBJ2-7; D ambiguous. CDR3 length equals 13 residues. Between the trimmed V and J ends, which lost 5 bases and 3 bases, there was a span of 11 bases. Germline-derived CDR1 and CDR2 are SGHAT and FQNNGV. CDR3 nucleotides: TGTGCCAGCAGCCTCGGACGGGTCTACGAGCAGTACTTC. Its translation is CASSLGRVYEQYF.

The V gene is TRBV2, the J gene TRBJ2-5, with 7 bases identical to TRBD2. Germline lookup yields CDR1 SNHLY and CDR2 FYNNEI. The CDR3 consists of 13 residues. V lost 6 bases and J lost 2; bases outside the gene matches: 3. The CDR3 bases are TGTGCCAGCAGCGGGGGGATGCAAGAGACCCAGTACTTC. As protein: CASSGGMQETQYF.

This clone was seen a handful of times. The gene calls are TRBV9 and TRBJ2-1, with D perhaps TRBD2 (5 bases). Germline assignment: CDR1 SGDLS and CDR2 YYNGEE. Trimming took 2 bases from V and 10 from J, leaving 10 bases between them. This CDR3 is built from 12 residues. The CDR3 protein is CASSVAGQEQFF. The CDR3 coding sequence is TGTGCCAGCAGCGTCGCGGGCCAAGAGCAGTTCTTC.

With respect to this clone: Just one base apart from a much larger clone, this may be a read error. Other DNA sequences from this sample encode an identical CDR3 as well. The V and J genes are TRBV5-8 and TRBJ2-5; D is uncertain. The V end lost 1 base, the J end lost 4 bases, and 2 bases lay between the germline ends. Per germline, CDR1 SGHTS and CDR2 YDEGEE. This CDR3 contains 11 residues. In DNA form, the CDR3 reads TGTGCCAGCAGCTTGAGAGAGACCCAGTACTTC. Protein: CASSLRETQYF.

The chain is built from TRBV5-1 and TRBJ1-6; D remains ambiguous. V lost 2 bases, J lost 9 bases, and 6 bases lay in between. There are 12 residues in the CDR3. Germline lookup yields CDR1 SGHRS and CDR2 YFSETQ. The CDR3 nucleotides read TGCGCCAGCAGCTTCCCCGGTTCACCCCTCCACTTT. Its translation: CASSFPGSPLHF.

J is TRBJ1-3 and V is TRBV15; TRBD1 is a possible D gene (5 bases). This CDR3 comprises 16 residues. V gave up 5 bases and J gave up 0 bases, with 14 bases separating them. Germline values: CDR1 LNHNV, CDR2 YYDKDF (reference sequence). CDR3 nucleotides: TGTGCCACCAGCCAACGCGGGACCAGCTCTGGAAACACCATATATTTT. Its protein product is CATSQRGTSSGNTIYF. Based on the CDR3 plus reference TRBV15 and TRBJ1-3, the full variable domain is DAMVIQNPRYQVTQFGKPVTLSCSQTLNHNVMYWYQQKSSQAPKLLFHYYDKDFNNEADTPDNFQSRRPNTSFCFLDIRSPGLGDTAMYLCATSQRGTSSGNTIYFGEGSWLTVV.

The chain links TRBV6-5 to TRBJ1-1; a weak D match, TRBD1 (5 bases). CDR3 length equals 15 residues. Trimming stripped 7 bases from V and 3 bases from J, with 18 bases between. Germline V lookup: CDR1 MNHEY, CDR2 SVGAGI. The CDR3 bases are TGTGCCAGCACTTTGAACCTGGGGGGGGACACTGAAGCTTTCTTT. Translation gives CASTLNLGGDTEAFF.